There are many counts of the clone carrying this T cell receptor (beta chain). Its antigen remains unknown. A quantitative 5'-RACE method, one with molecular barcodes, was used to make TCR beta libraries. TCRdb fed the 5' RACE reads into MiXCR, producing one record per CDR3 protein. The repertoire holds some 220,000 distinct CDR3 sequences, with approximately 10% as singletons. This sample stems from a study of CD8 T cells in ankylosing spondylitis. The study, taken as a whole, reports: Characteristic of ankylosing spondylitis blood, it appeared, was a TCR beta motif comprising about eight highly homologous variants.

This CDR3 spans 16 amino acids. CDR1 and CDR2 (germline): SEHNR, FQNEAQ (reference sequence). With 7 bases clipped from V and 3 bases from J, the junction kept 11 bases outside the gene matches. J is TRBJ2-2 and V is TRBV7-9, with 7 positions matching TRBD1. This sequence originates from a male donor with ankylosing spondylitis or in good health (not recorded which). The sample consisted of blood, either unsorted or a sorted T cell fraction (not recorded which). The CDR3 here is CASTQFGQGDTGELFF. For the CDR3, the DNA is TGTGCCAGCACCCAGTTCGGCCAGGGGGACACCGGGGAGCTGTTTTTT.